A selection of T cell receptor beta chains follows, all from one sample in a study of siplizumab effects on memory and regulatory T cells. The repertoire was sequenced with immunoSEQ multiplex PCR; TCRdb's copy has only in-frame clones and lacks some. The data contain about 120,000 clones, roughly 95% of them singletons. Sequencing was done on a sample of non-Treg CD4+ T cells sorted from blood. The receptors here all came from a human donor in good health. The CDR3 runs from the conserved cysteine through the conserved F or W. The order of the fields is J gene, clone size, D gene, V gene, CDR3 protein, CDR3 DNA. A D gene is named only where the DNA matches it firmly. Size is omitted from some rows. Given values are once, few, many or a class for expanded clones.

J: TRBJ1-5
size: .
D: TRBD1
V: TRBV5-4
CDR3: CASSADRGLSNQPQHF
DNA: TGTGCCAGCAGCGCAGACAGGGGCCTTAGCAATCAGCCCCAGCATTTT

J: TRBJ1-1
size: .
D: .
V: TRBV6-6
CDR3: CASRKEGTNTEAFF
DNA: TGTGCCAGCAGAAAAGAGGGGACGAACACTGAAGCTTTCTTT

J: TRBJ2-7
size: .
D: .
V: TRBV5-1
CDR3: CASSDNSYEQYF
DNA: TGCGCCAGCAGCGATAATTCCTACGAGCAGTACTTC

J: TRBJ2-1
size: .
D: TRBD2
V: TRBV19
CDR3: CASSIYNGLAGVYEQFF
DNA: TGTGCCAGTAGTATCTATAACGGCCTAGCGGGGGTCTATGAGCAGTTCTTC

J: TRBJ1-2
size: .
D: .
V: TRBV5-1
CDR3: CASRLDQNFYGYTF
DNA: TGCGCCAGCAGGCTCGACCAAAATTTCTATGGCTACACCTTC

J: TRBJ2-5
size: .
D: .
V: TRBV18
CDR3: CASSPGKTQYF
DNA: TGTGCCAGCTCACCAGGGAAGACCCAGTACTTC

J: TRBJ1-2
size: .
D: .
V: TRBV23-1
CDR3: CASSPTGYGYTF
DNA: TGCGCCAGCAGTCCTACAGGGTATGGCTACACCTTC

J: TRBJ2-3
size: .
D: .
V: TRBV11-2
CDR3: CASSRQPGGTDTQYF
DNA: TGTGCCAGCAGCCGACAGCCGGGGGGCACAGATACGCAGTATTTT

J: TRBJ2-3
size: .
D: .
V: TRBV11-2
CDR3: CASSLPSTDTQYF
DNA: TGTGCCAGCAGCTTACCAAGCACAGATACGCAGTATTTT

J: TRBJ1-2
size: .
D: TRBD1
V: TRBV6-4
CDR3: CASSDSPGTGPNYGYTF
DNA: TGTGCCAGCAGTGACTCCCCCGGGACAGGGCCTAACTATGGCTACACCTTC

J: TRBJ1-2
size: .
D: .
V: TRBV6-6
CDR3: CASSFQTASYGYTF
DNA: TGTGCCAGCAGTTTTCAGACAGCAAGTTATGGCTACACCTTC

J: TRBJ1-6
size: .
D: TRBD1
V: TRBV9
CDR3: CASSVNRGFSSPLHF
DNA: TGTGCCAGCAGCGTGAACAGGGGTTTTAGTTCACCCCTCCACTTT

J: TRBJ2-5
size: .
D: TRBD2
V: TRBV6-1
CDR3: CASIPLAGGQETQYF
DNA: TGTGCCAGCATCCCCCTAGCGGGGGGCCAAGAGACCCAGTACTTC

J: TRBJ2-3
size: .
D: .
V: TRBV19
CDR3: CASSMSDTQYF
DNA: TGTGCCAGTAGTATGTCGGATACGCAGTATTTT

J: TRBJ2-1
size: .
D: .
V: TRBV7-3
CDR3: CASSSVADGYNEQFF
DNA: TGTGCCAGCAGCTCTGTAGCGGACGGATACAATGAGCAGTTCTTC

J: TRBJ2-6
size: .
D: .
V: TRBV19
CDR3: CASSIGGAWRVSSGANVLTF
DNA: TGTGCCAGTAGTATAGGGGGTGCTTGGAGGGTTAGCTCTGGGGCCAACGTCCTGACTTTC

J: TRBJ2-3
size: .
D: TRBD1
V: TRBV7-2
CDR3: CASSIGQGRRDTQYF
DNA: TGTGCCAGCAGCATAGGACAGGGTCGGCGAGATACGCAGTATTTT

J: TRBJ2-7
size: .
D: TRBD1
V: TRBV6-1
CDR3: CASRLGTDNYEQYF
DNA: TGTGCCAGCAGACTAGGGACAGACAACTACGAGCAGTACTTC

J: TRBJ2-5
size: once
D: .
V: TRBV29-1
CDR3: CSVEIFPTQYF
DNA: TGCAGCGTTGAAATTTTCCCCACCCAGTACTTC